The T cell receptor (beta chain) described here comes from a study of blood T cell repertoires in COVID-19. Study-wide background: The United States, Italy and Spain provided the acute and convalescent COVID-19 samples.

This clone has just a few counts. The CDR3 has 11 amino acids. V dropped 3 bases and J dropped 8 bases, with 4 bases sitting between them. Per germline, CDR1 KGHSH and CDR2 LQKENI. Profiling relied on immunoSEQ multiplex PCR, and the TCRdb table lists in-frame clones only, not all of them. The data show roughly 250,000 clones, about 90% seen once. The V gene is TRBV18, the J gene TRBJ2-2; D unresolved. The sample taken for sequencing was PBMCs or T cells enriched from blood (not recorded which). The source is a woman in her thirties with acute COVID-19. DNA for the CDR3: TGTGCCAGCTCACCTCGGGGGGAGCTGTTTTTT. Translating gives CASSPRGELFF.